A single sample is the source of the 29 T cell receptor beta chains below, sequenced in a study of human versus mouse CDR3 diversity and MHC coevolution. Using immunoSEQ multiplex PCR, the repertoire was profiled, and TCRdb retains in-frame clones only, with some absent. The sample carries around 77,000 clones, around 93% recorded once. Sequencing input: naive CD4+ T cells from blood. Subset described: CD45RO-negative CD62L-positive naive CD4 T cells. These TCRs come from a person aged 30 to 69 in good health.

The chain couples TRBV2 to TRBJ2-2, with D unresolved. V gave up 0 bases and J gave up 3 bases, with 8 bases separating them. Per germline, CDR1 SNHLY and CDR2 FYNNEI. This CDR3 spans 15 amino acids. Written as DNA, the CDR3 is TGTGCCAGCAGTGAAGCTGGTCGGTACACCGGGGAGCTGTTTTTT. Translating gives CASSEAGRYTGELFF. The whole variable domain, filled in from reference TRBV2 and TRBJ2-2, reads EPEVTQTPSHQVTQMGQEVILRCVPISNHLYFYWYRQILGQKVEFLVSFYNNEISEKSEIFDDQFSVERPDGSNFTLKIRSTKLEDSAMYFCASSEAGRYTGELFFGEGSRLTVL.

This clone was recorded once. This rearrangement joins TRBV10-3 to TRBJ2-1; 10 positions match TRBD1. Per the germline V gene, CDR1 is ENHRY and CDR2 is SYGVKD. The CDR3 totals 15 residues. The ends lost 10 bases at V and 5 bases at J; junction bases unmatched: 11. The CDR3 nucleotides are TGTGCCACCCAGCCGGGACAGGGGATCAACAATGAGCAGTTCTTC. It yields the protein CATQPGQGINNEQFF.

V gene TRBV4-1 combines with J gene TRBJ2-3; no reliable D call. The V and J ends lost 1 base and 1 base respectively, with 6 bases between them. CDR1 MGHRA and CDR2 YSYEKL come from the germline V gene. The CDR3 has 14 residues. CDR3 amino acids: CASSQGHGTDTQYF. DNA of the CDR3: TGCGCCAGCAGCCAAGGACACGGCACAGATACGCAGTATTTT.

This clone came up a few times. The chain combines TRBV6-6 with TRBJ2-2; 8 nucleotides agree with TRBD2. The CDR3 consists of 15 residues. CDR1 is MNHNY and CDR2 is SVGAGI in the germline V gene (reference sequence). The junction had 8 bases not matched to a gene; V was cut back by 4 bases and J by 7 bases. The CDR3 sequence: CASSSEAGVIGELFF. As DNA, the CDR3 is TGTGCCAGCAGTTCAGAAGCGGGAGTGATCGGGGAGCTGTTTTTT.

This chain's CDR3 is CATTVGGNTEAFF. The CDR3 DNA sequence: TGTGCCACTACAGTGGGGGGTAACACTGAAGCTTTCTTT. The chain is built from TRBV28 and TRBJ1-1; D possibly corresponds to TRBD1 (5 bases). Trimming removed 10 bases at V and 2 bases at J, with 14 bases between. This CDR3 comprises 13 residues. From germline, CDR1 is MDHEN and CDR2 SYDVKM.

This clone has only a few counts. The chain employs TRBV10-3 and TRBJ1-3; possibly TRBD1 for D (5 bases). Germline CDR1 is ENHRY and CDR2 is SYGVKD. The CDR3 sequence is 14 residues long. Trimming pared 3 bases from V and 1 base from J, leaving 7 bases between. CDR3 DNA: TGTGCCATCAGTGAACAGGAATCTGGAAACACCATATATTTT. It encodes CAISEQESGNTIYF.

V is TRBV18 and J is TRBJ2-7; 10 bases match TRBD1. CDR1 is KGHSH and CDR2 is LQKENI in the germline V gene. This CDR3 has 18 amino acids. J gave up 1 base and V 3 bases, and 12 bases lay outside the gene matches. CDR3 nucleotides: TGTGCCAGCTCACCCCAAATACAGACAGGGGGCAGATCCTACGAGCAGTACTTC. Its translation is CASSPQIQTGGRSYEQYF.

The V call is TRBV19, the J call TRBJ1-5; TRBD1 matches 8 bases. This CDR3 is built from 16 residues. Germline CDR1 reads LNHDA; CDR2 reads SQIVND (reference sequence). Trimming at V came to 5 bases and at J to 3 bases, leaving 9 bases not matched to a gene. The CDR3 region has the DNA TGTGCCAGTAGTTTTGGGCAGGGGGCCCCCAATCAGCCCCAGCATTTT. It codes for CASSFGQGAPNQPQHF.

The rearrangement joins TRBV7-2 to TRBJ2-2; 9 nucleotides agree with TRBD2. Trimming took 0 bases from V and 6 from J; bases not matched to a gene: 5. CDR3 length: 16 amino acids. The germline CDR1 and CDR2 sequences are SGHTA and FQGNSA. Here the CDR3 reads CASSLASSGVSGELFF. DNA of the CDR3: TGTGCCAGCAGCTTAGCGTCTAGCGGGGTATCCGGGGAGCTGTTTTTT. The variable domain in full, completed from reference TRBV7-2 and TRBJ2-2, reads GAGVSQSPSNKVTEKGKDVELRCDPISGHTALYWYRQSLGQGLEFLIYFQGNSAPDKSGLPSDRFSAERTGGSVSTLTIQRTQQEDSAVYLCASSLASSGVSGELFFGEGSRLTVL.

The chain employs TRBV4-3 and TRBJ1-6; a possible D gene is TRBD1 (6 bases). Deletions cut 1 base from V and 7 bases from J, with 23 bases between. Germline CDR1 and CDR2: LGHNA and YSLEER. The length of the CDR3 is 19 residues. The CDR3 coding sequence is TGCGCCAGCAGCCAAGGTACAGGGAACACCCAAACTTGGAATTCACCCCTCCACTTT. Protein product: CASSQGTGNTQTWNSPLHF.

This clone was counted once. The chain links TRBV21-1 to TRBJ2-5; the table assigns TRBD2, which was not confirmed against the DNA. TRBV21-1 is shown as a pseudogene. This CDR3 has 11 residues. The CDR3 nucleotides are TGTGCCAGCAGCAACGGGGAGACCCAGTACTTC. As protein: CASSNGETQYF.

V gene TRBV4-1 combines with J gene TRBJ2-7, with D possibly being TRBD2 (7 bases). V was trimmed by 0 bases and J by 3 bases, leaving 27 bases between them. The CDR3 covers 20 residues. Germline V gives CDR1 MGHRA, CDR2 YSYEKL. The CDR3 loop is CASSQESGASGEAYLYEQYF. The CDR3 DNA sequence: TGCGCCAGCAGCCAAGAATCAGGGGCTAGCGGAGAGGCTTATCTCTACGAGCAGTACTTC.

The rearrangement links TRBV6-5 to TRBJ2-7, with D perhaps TRBD1 (5 bases). V was clipped by 5 bases and J by 4 bases, with 12 bases between them. The CDR3 is made up of 13 amino acids. Looked up from germline, CDR1 is MNHEY and CDR2 is SVGAGI. CDR3 loop: CASSEERGYEQYF. CDR3 DNA: TGTGCCAGCAGTGAAGAAAGGGGTTACGAGCAGTACTTC.

The gene calls are TRBV9 and TRBJ2-1; 8 bases fit TRBD2. J lost 3 bases, V lost 4 bases, and 9 bases had no gene match. Germline V CDR1 and CDR2: SGDLS, YYNGEE. The CDR3 covers 16 residues. The CDR3 DNA reads TGTGCCAGCAGCAAGAGTGGGACTAGTGTCTACAATGAGCAGTTCTTC. It codes for CASSKSGTSVYNEQFF.

The chain employs TRBV28 and TRBJ2-1, with D perhaps TRBD2 (7 bases). Germline V gene data show CDR1 as MDHEN and CDR2 as SYDVKM. With 2 bases removed from V and 7 bases from J, the gap between germline ends came to 15 bases. The CDR3 covers 15 residues. The CDR3 is CASSLGGALSNEQFF. In DNA, the CDR3 is TGTGCCAGCAGTTTAGGGGGGGCCCTTTCAAATGAGCAGTTCTTC.

The chain couples TRBV18 to TRBJ1-1, with 9 positions matching TRBD1. Unmatched junction bases numbered 8, after V lost 3 bases and J lost 0 bases. The CDR3 contains 17 residues. Germline V gene lookup returns CDR1 KGHSH and CDR2 LQKENI. DNA for the CDR3: TGTGCCAGCTCACCTTCTCTCGGGACAGGGATGAACACTGAAGCTTTCTTT. Its translation is CASSPSLGTGMNTEAFF.

The chain links TRBV19 to TRBJ1-2, with unresolved D. The germline CDR1 and CDR2 sequences are LNHDA and SQIVND (reference sequence). The CDR3 contains 14 residues. V was cut by 4 bases and J by 1 base, with 10 bases left in between. The CDR3 DNA reads as TGTGCCAGTAGTAGCGCGACAAGTAACTATGGCTACACCTTC. It specifies CASSSATSNYGYTF.

The CDR3 DNA reads TGCGCCAGCAGTCCTTCGGTGGAGGATCTGAAGCAGTTCTTC. Amino acid sequence: CASSPSVEDLKQFF. The chain recombines TRBV23-1 with TRBJ2-1; maybe TRBD2 (5 bases). TRBV23-1 is marked as an open reading frame, function uncertain. V was pared by 4 bases and J by 11 bases, with 18 bases between. CDR3 length: 14 residues.

A remark on this clone: The junction differs from germline at one of its ends, possibly a read error. The gene calls are TRBV18 and TRBJ1-2; no clear D. The CDR3 has 13 amino acids. CDR1 KGHSH and CDR2 LQKENI come from the germline V gene. CDR3: CASSPPSGAREHF. In nucleotides, the CDR3 is TGTGCCAGCTCACCACCTTCCGGAGCGCGGGAGCACTTC.

The chain uses TRBV9 and TRBJ2-2; TRBD1 might be the D (5 bases). The CDR3 is made up of 16 amino acids. Trimming removed 4 bases from V and 0 bases from J, with 13 bases in between. The V gene's germline CDR1 is SGDLS and CDR2 YYNGEE. CDR3 nucleotide sequence: TGTGCCAGCAGCCCCCTAAAGGGGACGAACACCGGGGAGCTGTTTTTT. It codes for CASSPLKGTNTGELFF.

The genes are TRBV5-1 and TRBJ1-1; D might be TRBD1 (5 bases). The V gene lost 1 base and the J gene lost 6 bases, with 10 bases spanning the gap. In germline, CDR1 is SGHRS, CDR2 YFSETQ. The CDR3 consists of 13 residues. The CDR3 DNA follows: TGCGCCAGCAGCTTGTACGGGGGGGCTGAAGCTTTCTTT. It codes for CASSLYGGAEAFF.

CDR3 in amino acids: CAISETAGLRTDTQYF. CDR3 DNA sequence: TGTGCCATCAGTGAGACGGCGGGTCTCCGCACAGATACGCAGTATTTT. The chain has TRBV10-3 and TRBJ2-3; D is perhaps TRBD2 (5 bases). Germline V gene sequence: CDR1 ENHRY, CDR2 SYGVKD. Trimming removed 2 bases at V and 1 base at J, with 13 bases between. The CDR3 is 16 residues long.

The CDR3 protein is CASSPRDNSYNEQFF. In DNA, the CDR3 is TGTGCCAGCAGTCCCCGGGACAACTCCTACAATGAGCAGTTCTTC. This chain connects TRBV2 to TRBJ2-1; weak D call: TRBD1 (6 bases). Between the trimmed V and J ends, which lost 5 bases and 0 bases, there was a span of 11 bases. The CDR3 spans 15 residues. Germline values: CDR1 SNHLY, CDR2 FYNNEI.

The chain uses TRBV5-6 and TRBJ2-1, with TRBD2 as a possible D gene (5 bases). CDR3 length equals 11 residues. The V end lost 1 base, the J end lost 10 bases, and 6 bases lay between the germline ends. Germline V gives CDR1 SGHDT, CDR2 YYEEEE. For the CDR3, the DNA is TGTGCCAGCAGCTTGTCGGGAGAGCAGTTCTTC. Protein: CASSLSGEQFF.

The rearrangement links TRBV23-1 to TRBJ2-1; 7 positions match TRBD1. TRBV23-1 is flagged as an ORF with uncertain function. V shed 0 bases, J shed 7 bases, and the junction held 9 bases outside the gene matches. This CDR3 is 16 amino acids long. The CDR3 DNA follows: TGCGCCAGCAGTCAATCGACTCCGGACAGGAAGAATGAGCAGTTCTTC. It is translated as CASSQSTPDRKNEQFF.

This clone was detected once. J is TRBJ1-2 and V is TRBV28; 7 bases align to TRBD1. This CDR3 contains 13 residues. Germline loops: CDR1 MDHEN, CDR2 SYDVKM. V lost 6 bases, J lost 4 bases, and 5 bases stayed unmatched. The CDR3 sequence: CASSYRGVYGYTF. Written as DNA, the CDR3 is TGTGCCAGCAGCTACAGGGGTGTCTATGGCTACACCTTC.

CDR3 region: CASSPGLARSLSYEQYF. CDR3 nucleotide sequence: TGTGCCAGCAGCCCCGGACTAGCGCGGTCCCTCTCCTACGAGCAGTACTTC. J is TRBJ2-7 and V is TRBV7-6, with TRBD2 identical over 9 bases. Looked up from germline, CDR1 is SGHVS and CDR2 is FNYEAQ. The trim removed 5 bases at V and 0 bases at J, leaving 11 bases unmatched. The CDR3 loop spans 17 amino acids.

The chain has TRBV19 and TRBJ2-5; D may be TRBD2 (6 bases). TRBJ2-7 explains the end of the DNA better; the J call may be wrong. Germline V gene sequence: CDR1 LNHDA, CDR2 SQIVND (reference sequence). The CDR3 is 13 residues long. The chain's CDR3 is CASGRGNSYEQYF. The CDR3 bases are TGTGCAAGTGGGCGGGGAAACTCCTACGAGCAGTACTTC.

The CDR3 bases are TGTGCCAGCAGTTTGGGCCAGGCTCAAGAGACCCAGTACTTC. This gives the protein CASSLGQAQETQYF. The chain has TRBV28 and TRBJ2-5; no clear D gene. The CDR3 contains 14 residues. Trimming cost V 3 bases and J 2 bases, with 10 bases left between them. The germline V gene encodes CDR1 MDHEN and CDR2 SYDVKM.